This passage covers 22 T cell receptor beta chains from one sample sequenced in a study of CD4 T cells in lung cancer. The lung tissue was taken at least 3 cm from the tumor in the same resection. The data were produced by immunoSEQ multiplex PCR, yet TCRdb's version contains in-frame clones alone and is incomplete. This sample has approximately 10,000 clones, with roughly three fifths found just once. The sequenced material came from normal lung tissue taken away from the tumor. The receptors here all came from a man in his 60s with non-small cell lung cancer.

This clone has just one count. This chain links TRBV7-9 with TRBJ2-1; D gene uncertain. The CDR3 is 13 amino acids. Trimming removed 2 bases at V and 9 bases at J, with 11 bases between. CDR1 and CDR2 (germline): SEHNR, FQNEAQ (reference sequence). The CDR3 bases are TGTGCCAGCAGCTTAACTATGTCTAGTGAGCAGTTCTTC. It translates to CASSLTMSSEQFF.

The V and J genes are TRBV10-3 and TRBJ2-7; TRBD2 matches 7 bases. The CDR3 is 14 amino acids. Germline CDR1 is ENHRY and CDR2 is SYGVKD. V lost 8 bases, J lost 5 bases, and 12 bases stayed unmatched. This CDR3 is CAIRRERQADEQYF. CDR3 coding DNA: TGTGCCATCCGGCGGGAGCGCCAGGCTGACGAGCAGTACTTC.

The rearrangement uses TRBV21-1 and TRBJ2-4; the D call TRBD1 from the table was never checked on the DNA. TRBV21-1 is termed a pseudogene. The length of the CDR3 is 20 residues. CDR3 protein: CASSKGQGATPPLAKNIQYF. CDR3 coding DNA: TGTGCCAGCAGCAAAGGACAGGGGGCAACACCCCCCCTAGCCAAAAACATTCAGTACTTC.

The J gene is TRBJ1-5, the V gene TRBV6-5; TRBD1 agrees at 9 bases. The CDR3 covers 16 residues. CDR1 is MNHEY and CDR2 is SVGAGI in the germline V gene. After removal of 4 bases from V and 4 bases from J, the junction contained 8 bases not matched to a gene. Here the CDR3 DNA reads TGTGCCAGCAGTTCCCGCGGGACAGGGACAAATCAGCCCCAGCATTTT. Translated, it gives CASSSRGTGTNQPQHF.

CDR3 sequence: CASSRDSYNEQFF. The CDR3 DNA follows: TGTGCCAGCAGCCGGGACTCCTACAATGAGCAGTTCTTC. The chain has TRBV6-6 and TRBJ2-1; a weak D match, TRBD2 (5 bases). Trimming shortened V by 6 bases and J by 0 bases, and 6 bases separated the two germline ends. The CDR3 contains 13 residues. Germline V CDR1 and CDR2: MNHNY, SVGAGI (reference sequence).

The chain is built from TRBV10-3 and TRBJ1-2; 8 bases match TRBD1. CDR3 size: 13 residues. The trim removed 8 bases at V and 7 bases at J, leaving 9 bases unmatched. Germline V gene data show CDR1 as ENHRY and CDR2 as SYGVKD. CDR3 sequence reads: CAISGQGQFGYTF. In DNA, the CDR3 is TGTGCCATCTCAGGACAGGGACAGTTTGGCTACACCTTC.

V and J are TRBV2 and TRBJ2-7; a possible D gene is TRBD1 (6 bases). The CDR3 is 13 residues long. Germline-derived CDR1 and CDR2 are SNHLY and FYNNEI. Trimming cost V 11 bases and J 4 bases, with 18 bases left between them. Here the CDR3 reads CAGKPQGGYEQYV. In DNA, the CDR3 is TGTGCCGGCAAGCCGCAAGGGGGATACGAGCAGTACGTC.

The chain joins TRBV7-9 to TRBJ2-1; 12 bases match TRBD1. J was trimmed by 1 base and V by 5 bases; bases with no gene match: 6. Germline V gene lookup returns CDR1 SEHNR and CDR2 FQNEAQ (reference sequence). The CDR3 covers 17 residues. Here the CDR3 DNA reads TGTGCCAGCAGCCCCCGGGACAGGGGGCGATCCTACAATGAGCAGTTCTTC. This encodes CASSPRDRGRSYNEQFF.

The J gene is TRBJ2-1, the V gene TRBV6-4; D possibly corresponds to TRBD1 (5 bases). V was trimmed by 7 bases and J by 3 bases, leaving 10 bases between them. Germline V CDR1 and CDR2: MRHNA, SNTAGT. This CDR3 is 13 amino acids long. Here the CDR3 reads CASIGVDYNEQFF. The CDR3 DNA reads as TGTGCCAGCATAGGGGTAGACTACAATGAGCAGTTCTTC.

The chain couples TRBV18 to TRBJ1-3; TRBD1 might be the D (5 bases). The CDR3 is 16 residues long. The V end lost 3 bases, the J end lost 0 bases, and 12 bases lay between the germline ends. The germline V gene encodes CDR1 KGHSH and CDR2 LQKENI. In DNA, the CDR3 is TGTGCCAGCTCACCTCGACAGATGAGCTCTGGAAACACCATATATTTT. This encodes CASSPRQMSSGNTIYF.

By share, this clone ranks as medium-sized. V is TRBV19 and J is TRBJ2-1; TRBD2 matches 10 bases. The CDR3 runs 14 residues. Germline V gene sequence: CDR1 LNHDA, CDR2 SQIVND (reference sequence). The CDR3 nucleotides are TGTGCAGTAAGGAGTGCTAGCGGGAGCAATGAGCAGTTCTTC. Protein: CAVRSASGSNEQFF. The full variable domain, with the rest looked up from reference TRBV19 and TRBJ2-1, is DGGITQSPKYLFRKEGQNVTLSCEQNLNHDAMYWYRQDPGQGLRLIYYSQIVNDFQKGDIAEGYSVSREKKESFPLTVTSAQKNPTAFYLCAVRSASGSNEQFFGPGTRLTVL.

This chain joins TRBV28 and TRBJ1-5, with TRBD1 as a possible D gene (5 bases). The CDR3 consists of 14 residues. The V gene lost 1 base and the J gene lost 5 bases, with 9 bases spanning the gap. Germline assignment: CDR1 MDHEN and CDR2 SYDVKM. The CDR3 loop is CASSLSQGHQPQHF. CDR3 nucleotides: TGTGCCAGCAGTTTATCTCAGGGCCATCAGCCCCAGCATTTT. The full variable domain, its missing parts supplied by reference TRBV28 and TRBJ1-5, is DVKVTQSSRYLVKRTGEKVFLECVQDMDHENMFWYRQDPGLGLRLIYFSYDVKMKEKGDIPEGYSVSREKKERFSLILESASTNQTSMYLCASSLSQGHQPQHFGDGTRLSIL.

The count of this clone is one. V usage is TRBV6-1 and J usage is TRBJ2-1, with D maybe TRBD2 (6 bases). The CDR3 runs 12 residues. The V gene lost 6 bases and the J gene lost 10 bases, with 13 bases spanning the gap. Germline CDR1 is MNHNS and CDR2 is SASEGT. The CDR3 nucleotides read TGTGCCAGCAGGGAACTTAGCGGAGAGCAGTTCTTC. As protein: CASRELSGEQFF.

This clone was found a few times. The chain recombines TRBV19 with TRBJ2-2; 7 positions match TRBD2. After removal of 7 bases from V and 2 bases from J, the junction contained 4 bases not matched to a gene. The CDR3 spans 14 residues. Germline lookup yields CDR1 LNHDA and CDR2 SQIVND (reference sequence). CDR3 residues: CASKERDNTGELFF. CDR3 nucleotide sequence: TGTGCCAGTAAGGAGCGGGATAACACCGGGGAGCTGTTTTTT.

The chain is built from TRBV9 and TRBJ2-2; possibly TRBD2 for D (5 bases). The CDR3 covers 16 residues. The V and J ends lost 0 bases and 3 bases respectively, with 12 bases between them. Germline CDR1 SGDLS, CDR2 YYNGEE. As DNA, the CDR3 is TGTGCCAGCAGCGTAGAGGCTAGCAGCGACACCGGGGAGCTGTTTTTT. Translation gives CASSVEASSDTGELFF.

For the CDR3, the DNA is TGTGCCAGCAGTGCGGCGGGGGCAAGGGAAAAACTGTTTTTT. Protein: CASSAAGAREKLFF. The chain combines TRBV2 with TRBJ1-4; perhaps TRBD1 as D (6 bases). Deletions cut 4 bases from V and 8 bases from J, with 14 bases between. Germline V CDR1 and CDR2: SNHLY, FYNNEI. The CDR3 spans 14 residues.

CDR3 protein: CASSPDREGQPQHF. The CDR3 coding sequence is TGCGCCAGCAGCCCGGACAGGGAAGGTCAGCCCCAGCATTTT. The chain employs TRBV5-1 and TRBJ1-5; 8 bases fit TRBD1. The V gene end was trimmed by 4 bases and the J gene end by 6 bases; junction bases not matched to a gene: 6. The CDR3 is made up of 14 amino acids. The germline V gene encodes CDR1 SGHRS and CDR2 YFSETQ.

The CDR3 region has the DNA TGTGCCTGGGGGGGACAGGGGAACACTGAAGCTTTCTTT. This sequence encodes CAWGGQGNTEAFF. The chain employs TRBV30 and TRBJ1-1; the match to TRBD1 covers 9 bases. This CDR3 contains 13 residues. The V gene's germline CDR1 is GTSNPN and CDR2 SVGIG (reference sequence). V gave up 5 bases and J gave up 1 base; unmatched junction bases: 2. The full variable domain, completed using reference TRBV30 and TRBJ1-1, is SQTIHQWPATLVQPVGSPLSLECTVEGTSNPNLYWYRQAAGRGLQLLFYSVGIGQISSEVPQNLSASRPQDRQFILSSKKLLLSDSGFYLCAWGGQGNTEAFFGQGTRLTVV.

This clone was seen only once. The J gene is TRBJ2-2, the V gene TRBV4-1, with 13 bases aligning to TRBD2. There are 18 residues in the CDR3. V lost 2 bases, J lost 8 bases, and 11 bases stayed unmatched. CDR1 MGHRA and CDR2 YSYEKL come from the germline V gene. The CDR3 DNA reads TGCGCCAGCAGCCAACCGCCGGGACTAGCGGGGCTCGCAGGGGAGCTGTTTTTT. Translated: CASSQPPGLAGLAGELFF.

The chain carries TRBV28 and TRBJ2-7; 7 bases are shared with TRBD2. The CDR3 extends over 14 amino acids. Per germline, CDR1 MDHEN and CDR2 SYDVKM. V was pared by 4 bases and J by 5 bases, with 8 bases of the junction left unmatched. CDR3 DNA: TGTGCCAGCAGTTACTCGGGACTACGGGACGAGCAGTACTTC. This gives the protein CASSYSGLRDEQYF. Complete variable domain (other parts from reference TRBV28 and TRBJ2-7): DVKVTQSSRYLVKRTGEKVFLECVQDMDHENMFWYRQDPGLGLRLIYFSYDVKMKEKGDIPEGYSVSREKKERFSLILESASTNQTSMYLCASSYSGLRDEQYFGPGTRLTVT.

The rearrangement joins TRBV2 to TRBJ1-5; D unclear. Looked up from germline, CDR1 is SNHLY and CDR2 is FYNNEI. The V end lost 5 bases, the J end lost 4 bases, and 6 bases lay between the germline ends. The CDR3 contains 12 residues. The CDR3: CASSKSNQPQHF. CDR3 in DNA: TGTGCCAGCAGTAAGAGTAATCAGCCCCAGCATTTT.

The chain is built from TRBV7-9 and TRBJ2-2, with 7 bases aligning to TRBD2. V trimming: 5 bases; J trimming: 7 bases; junction bases outside the gene matches: 13. The germline V gene encodes CDR1 SEHNR and CDR2 FQNEAQ (reference sequence). The CDR3 is made up of 16 amino acids. The CDR3: CASSPLGGSSVGELFF. The CDR3 DNA follows: TGTGCCAGCAGCCCCCTCGGGGGGTCTAGCGTCGGGGAGCTGTTTTTT. Filled out from reference TRBV7-9 and TRBJ2-2, the complete variable domain reads DTGVSQNPRHKITKRGQNVTFRCDPISEHNRLYWYRQTLGQGPEFLTYFQNEAQLEKSRLLSDRFSAERPKGSFSTLEIQRTEQGDSAMYLCASSPLGGSSVGELFFGEGSRLTVL.